Many counts were recorded for the clone carrying this TCR beta chain. Its specificity is unknown. Nobody among the patients had been given any treatment before thyroid surgery. Trimming removed 0 bases from V and 6 bases from J, with 10 bases in between. The CDR3 runs 14 residues. Per germline, CDR1 KGHSH and CDR2 LQKENI. This record belongs to a study of metastatic and nonmetastatic thyroid tumors. Looking at the study overall: Blood and tumor or nodule tissue repertoires from malignant and benign thyroid patients were compared. Study-level results: It was reported that TCR beta diversity was significantly higher in malignant thyroid tumors than benign nodules, in blood and tumor.

As originally analysed: Differences in CDR3 between clinicopathological groups were drawn on to build a classifier intended to discriminate distant-metastatic papillary thyroid cancer patients. TCRdb reanalyzed the PCR reads via MiXCR. The authors' filters were not applied to this entry. Of tens of thousands of clones listed, more than 12% were seen once; the top ten hold 3% to 4%. This TCR derives from a female donor with papillary thyroid cancer or a benign thyroid nodule (not recorded which). Some clones in this sample may be carry-over from other donors' samples. The material sequenced was blood. The chain links TRBV18 to TRBJ2-3, with D possibly TRBD1 on 5 matching bases. CDR3 in DNA: TGTGCCAGCTCACCACCGGGCCCAGGGGATACGCAGTATTTT. This gives the protein CASSPPGPGDTQYF.